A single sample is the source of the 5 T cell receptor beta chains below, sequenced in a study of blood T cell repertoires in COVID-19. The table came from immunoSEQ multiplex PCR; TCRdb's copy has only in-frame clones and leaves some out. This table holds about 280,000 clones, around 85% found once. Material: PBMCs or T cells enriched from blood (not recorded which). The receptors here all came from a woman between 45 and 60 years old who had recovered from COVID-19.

CDR3: CASGAGEGVYTGELFF. The CDR3 DNA is TGCGCCAGCGGAGCGGGAGAGGGGGTTTACACCGGGGAGCTGTTTTTT. This chain uses TRBV5-1 with TRBJ2-2, with 8 bases fitting TRBD2. The CDR3 runs to 16 residues. Germline V lookup: CDR1 SGHRS, CDR2 YFSETQ. V lost 7 bases, J lost 3 bases, and 11 bases stayed unmatched.

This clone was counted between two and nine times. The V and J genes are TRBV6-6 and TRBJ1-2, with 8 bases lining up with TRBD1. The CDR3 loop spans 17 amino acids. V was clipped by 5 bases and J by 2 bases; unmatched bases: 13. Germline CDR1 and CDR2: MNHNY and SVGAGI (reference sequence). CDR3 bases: TGTGCCAGCAGTCCATCGGAACCTAGACAGGGGAACTATGGCTACACCTTC. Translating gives CASSPSEPRQGNYGYTF.

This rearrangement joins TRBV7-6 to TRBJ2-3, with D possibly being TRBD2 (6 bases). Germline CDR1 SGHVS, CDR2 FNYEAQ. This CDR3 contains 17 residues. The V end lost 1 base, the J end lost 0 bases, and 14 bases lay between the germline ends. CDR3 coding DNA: TGTGCCAGCAGCTTAGGCGTTGGCGGGGTTAGCACAGATACGCAGTATTTT. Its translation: CASSLGVGGVSTDTQYF.

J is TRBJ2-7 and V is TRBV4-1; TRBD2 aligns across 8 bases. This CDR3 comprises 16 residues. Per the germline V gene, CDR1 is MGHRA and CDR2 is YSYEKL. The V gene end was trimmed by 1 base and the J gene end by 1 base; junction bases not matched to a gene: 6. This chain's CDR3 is CASSQAMVAGSYEQYF. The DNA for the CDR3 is TGCGCCAGCAGCCAAGCAATGGTAGCGGGGTCCTACGAGCAGTACTTC.

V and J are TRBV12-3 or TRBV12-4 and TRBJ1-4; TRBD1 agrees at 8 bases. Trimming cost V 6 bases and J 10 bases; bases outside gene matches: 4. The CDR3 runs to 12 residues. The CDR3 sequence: CASRTGAGKLFF. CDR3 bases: TGTGCCAGCAGGACAGGGGCCGGAAAACTGTTTTTT.